These 17 T cell receptor beta chains originate from one sample sequenced in a study of T-cell memory formation after mild COVID-19. MiXCR, applied by TCRdb to the 5' RACE reads, yields one record per CDR3 protein. Of roughly 480,000 distinct CDR3 sequences detected, approximately 23% appear once; the ten largest clones hold roughly an eighth. Sequencing used PBMCs or a T cell subset sorted from them (not recorded which). The receptors stem from an adult woman who had mild COVID-19 (a few samples of this study predate the infection). Cell type and time point are not known.

The chain uses TRBV5-5 and TRBJ2-5, with a tentative D call TRBD2 (6 bases). CDR1 is SGHKS, CDR2 YYEKEE, per germline (reference sequence). Trimming removed 4 bases from V and 3 bases from J, with 7 bases in between. The CDR3 has 12 amino acids. The DNA for the CDR3 is TGTGCCAGCAGCAAGCGGGAAGAGACCCAGTACTTC. Its protein is CASSKREETQYF.

This clonotype was detected only a few times. The J gene is TRBJ1-2, the V gene TRBV2; D remains ambiguous. Germline V gives CDR1 SNHLY, CDR2 FYNNEI. CDR3 length equals 12 residues. Between the trimmed V and J ends, which lost 5 bases and 8 bases, there was a span of 12 bases. Here the CDR3 reads CASSPEVAGYTF. As DNA, the CDR3 is TGTGCCAGCAGTCCCGAGGTGGCGGGCTACACCTTC.

V gene TRBV5-1 combines with J gene TRBJ1-1, with D unresolved. This CDR3 contains 17 residues. V lost 2 bases to trimming and J lost 4 bases, with 21 bases between them. Germline CDR1 reads SGHRS; CDR2 reads YFSETQ. CDR3 sequence reads: CASSLSGRSVGGTEAFF. The CDR3 DNA sequence: TGCGCCAGCAGCTTATCTGGGAGGTCCGTGGGAGGCACTGAAGCTTTCTTT.

V is TRBV5-1 and J is TRBJ2-5; 13 nucleotides align to TRBD2. The germline V gene encodes CDR1 SGHRS and CDR2 YFSETQ. The CDR3 covers 18 residues. Trimming cost V 0 bases and J 2 bases; bases outside gene matches: 7. In DNA form, the CDR3 reads TGCGCCAGCAGCTTGGTCCCCGGGACTAGCGGGATACAAGAGACCCAGTACTTC. Amino acid sequence: CASSLVPGTSGIQETQYF.

Here the CDR3 DNA reads TGCGCCAGCAGCTTGGAGTCAGAGAGCTCCTACGAGCAGTACTTC. Its translation: CASSLESESSYEQYF. The rearrangement links TRBV5-1 to TRBJ2-7; no clear D. This CDR3 is 15 amino acids long. V was shortened by 0 bases and J by 0 bases, with 10 bases between the two germline ends. Per germline, CDR1 SGHRS and CDR2 YFSETQ.

This sequence joins TRBV7-3 and TRBJ2-4; D is possibly TRBD1 (6 bases). The germline gives CDR1 SGHTA, CDR2 FQGTGA. Trimming pared 7 bases from V and 5 bases from J, leaving 15 bases between. This CDR3 spans 14 amino acids. CDR3 bases: TGTGCCAGCACCCTAAGTTACAGGGAAAACATTCAGTACTTC. Translated, it gives CASTLSYRENIQYF.

The genes are TRBV7-9 and TRBJ1-1; D remains unclear. The length of the CDR3 is 13 residues. CDR1 SEHNR and CDR2 FQNEAQ come from the germline V gene (reference sequence). V was clipped by 2 bases and J by 6 bases, with 10 bases between them. CDR3: CASSLPYGSEAFF. The CDR3 DNA follows: TGTGCCAGCAGCTTACCTTATGGCTCTGAAGCTTTCTTT.

The chain recombines TRBV12-3 or TRBV12-4 with TRBJ1-5; a weak D match, TRBD1 (6 bases). V was shortened by 6 bases and J by 2 bases, with 14 bases between the two germline ends. This CDR3 spans 15 amino acids. The DNA for the CDR3 is TGTGCCAGCAGCCCCGGACAGAGGGGCAATCAGCCCCAGCATTTT. This codes for CASSPGQRGNQPQHF.

V is TRBV9 and J is TRBJ1-3; TRBD1 might be the D (5 bases). Germline assignment: CDR1 SGDLS and CDR2 YYNGEE. Trimming shortened V by 3 bases and J by 0 bases, and 13 bases separated the two germline ends. The CDR3 spans 16 residues. The CDR3 DNA reads TGTGCCAGCAGCGCCATGGGACGGGACTCTGGAAACACCATATATTTT. This codes for CASSAMGRDSGNTIYF.

The chain couples TRBV3-1 to TRBJ2-1; the D gene is possibly TRBD2 (6 bases). CDR1 is LGHDT and CDR2 is YNNKEL in the germline V gene (reference sequence). Trimming left V 2 bases short and J 4 bases short, with 12 bases between. The CDR3 loop spans 15 amino acids. Here the CDR3 DNA reads TGTGCCAGCAGCCAATGGGGGGAGAGTTACAATGAGCAGTTCTTC. It specifies CASSQWGESYNEQFF.

This clonotype was seen more than once but under ten times. J is TRBJ2-7 and V is TRBV7-2; tentative D call: TRBD1 (5 bases). Germline CDR1 is SGHTA and CDR2 is FQGNSA. V was cut by 1 base and J by 2 bases, with 15 bases left in between. The CDR3 consists of 16 residues. In nucleotides, the CDR3 is TGTGCCAGCAGCTTAGTTTCAGGGCGACCCACCTACGAGCAGTACTTC. Encoded protein: CASSLVSGRPTYEQYF.

The V gene is TRBV7-7, the J gene TRBJ2-5; 13 bases are shared with TRBD2. Germline loops: CDR1 SSHAT, CDR2 FNYEAQ (reference sequence). The V segment lost 5 bases and the J segment 5 bases; nucleotides outside the gene matches: 5. The CDR3 is 15 amino acids. The CDR3 spells CASSHRLAGGETQYF. The DNA of the CDR3 is TGTGCCAGCAGCCACAGACTAGCGGGGGGCGAGACCCAGTACTTC. Combining the CDR3 with reference TRBV7-7 and TRBJ2-5 gives the whole variable domain GAGVSQSPRYKVTKRGQDVTLRCDPISSHATLYWYQQALGQGPEFLTYFNYEAQPDKSGLPSDRFSAERPEGSISTLTIQRTEQRDSAMYRCASSHRLAGGETQYFGPGTRLLVL.

The V and J genes are TRBV29-1 and TRBJ2-5; unclear D gene. The germline V and J ends were trimmed by 7 bases and 5 bases, with 11 bases remaining between them. CDR3 length: 11 residues. Germline CDR1 SQVTM, CDR2 ANQGSEA. CDR3: CSANVGETQYF. CDR3 DNA sequence: TGCAGCGCAAATGTCGGGGAGACCCAGTACTTC.

The chain combines TRBV7-6 with TRBJ1-2; the D gene is possibly TRBD1 (6 bases). Germline CDR1 reads SGHVS; CDR2 reads FNYEAQ. The length of the CDR3 is 14 residues. Between the trimmed V and J ends, which lost 5 bases and 4 bases, there was a span of 14 bases. The CDR3 nucleotides are TGTGCCAGCAGCCAGATGACAGGACCCTATGGCTACACCTTC. Amino acid sequence: CASSQMTGPYGYTF.

This clonotype was seen a few times. The V and J genes are TRBV23-1 and TRBJ1-2, with TRBD1 identical over 7 bases. TRBV23-1 is noted as an ORF with a role that remains uncertain. The CDR3 runs 14 residues. With V trimmed by 2 bases and J by 1 base, 1 base remained unmatched. The CDR3 region has the DNA TGCGCCAGCAGTCAAGGGACAGATAACTATGGCTACACCTTC. Residues: CASSQGTDNYGYTF.

The chain has TRBV3-1 and TRBJ2-3; weak D call: TRBD2 (6 bases). V was cut by 4 bases and J by 8 bases, with 22 bases left in between. The CDR3 has 16 residues. Germline V gene lookup returns CDR1 LGHDT and CDR2 YNNKEL (reference sequence). This chain's CDR3 is CASSPELRGISATQYF. In DNA, the CDR3 is TGTGCCAGCAGCCCGGAATTGCGGGGAATTTCAGCTACGCAGTATTTT.

The chain employs TRBV11-2 and TRBJ2-2, with 11 bases fitting TRBD2. Germline CDR1 and CDR2: SGHAT and FQNNGV. There are 16 residues in the CDR3. V lost 4 bases and J lost 5; bases outside the gene matches: 6. The CDR3 sequence is CASSSTSGSYTGELFF. CDR3 nucleotides: TGTGCCAGCAGCTCCACTAGCGGGAGTTATACCGGGGAGCTGTTTTTT. The full variable domain, completed using reference TRBV11-2 and TRBJ2-2, is EAGVAQSPRYKIIEKRQSVAFWCNPISGHATLYWYQQILGQGPKLLIQFQNNGVVDDSQLPKDRFSAERLKGVDSTLKIQPAKLEDSAVYLCASSSTSGSYTGELFFGEGSRLTVL.